The 31 T cell receptor beta chains given below trace back to one sample, sequenced in a study of OX40 agonist ivuxolimab in advanced cancers. Method: immunoSEQ multiplex PCR; TCRdb's copy keeps in-frame clones and lacks some. The data contain 40,000 to 45,000 clones, around 85% of them singletons. The sequencing here drew on CD4+ or CD8+ T cells sorted from blood, taken in a trial of the OX40 agonist ivuxolimab. The source is an adult with an advanced solid tumor such as melanoma, head and neck, liver or kidney cancer.

This clone has only a few counts. The chain joins TRBV30 to TRBJ1-6, with D possibly matching TRBD1 (5 bases). This CDR3 has 14 amino acids. V was shortened by 0 bases and J by 7 bases, with 10 bases between the two germline ends. Germline V gene lookup returns CDR1 GTSNPN and CDR2 SVGIG (reference sequence). CDR3 in amino acids: CAWSVFGGNSPLHF. The CDR3 nucleotides are TGTGCCTGGAGTGTGTTCGGGGGGAATTCACCCCTCCACTTT.

CDR3 residues: CASSSTTGVLGHEQYF. CDR3 DNA sequence: TGTGCCAGCAGTTCCACGACAGGGGTCCTTGGCCACGAGCAGTACTTC. J is TRBJ2-7 and V is TRBV6-5, with 8 bases aligning to TRBD1. Looked up from germline, CDR1 is MNHEY and CDR2 is SVGAGI. The CDR3 has 16 amino acids. Trimming cost V 4 bases and J 5 bases; bases outside gene matches: 13.

The chain uses TRBV28 and TRBJ1-2, with 9 bases lining up with TRBD1. The germline CDR1 and CDR2 sequences are MDHEN and SYDVKM. The junction had 4 bases not matched to a gene; V was cut back by 5 bases and J by 0 bases. The CDR3 is 15 amino acids. The CDR3 coding sequence is TGTGCCAGCAGTCCCCGGGACAGGGCTAACTATGGCTACACCTTC. Amino acid sequence: CASSPRDRANYGYTF.

The V call is TRBV5-8, the J call TRBJ1-4; TRBD1 matches at 10 bases. CDR3 size: 14 residues. Trimming removed 6 bases from V and 7 bases from J; junction bases left unmatched: 6. Germline loops: CDR1 SGHTS, CDR2 YDEGEE. This CDR3 is CASTLDRGTEKLFF. CDR3 DNA sequence: TGTGCCAGCACTTTGGACAGGGGGACTGAAAAACTGTTTTTT. Complete variable domain (other parts from reference TRBV5-8 and TRBJ1-4): EAGVTQSPTHLIKTRGQQATLRCSPISGHTSVYWYQQALGLGLQFLLWYDEGEERNRGNFPPRFSGRQFPNYSSELNVNALELEDSALYLCASTLDRGTEKLFFGSGTQLSVL.

The chain has TRBV30 and TRBJ1-1; possibly TRBD1 for D (5 bases). The CDR3 spans 14 residues. V was trimmed by 4 bases and J by 3 bases, leaving 15 bases between them. Germline lookup yields CDR1 GTSNPN and CDR2 SVGIG (reference sequence). In nucleotides, the CDR3 is TGTGCCTGGAAAAAAACGGACACTGACACTGAAGCTTTCTTT. Amino acid sequence: CAWKKTDTDTEAFF. The full variable domain, rest sourced from reference TRBV30 and TRBJ1-1, is SQTIHQWPATLVQPVGSPLSLECTVEGTSNPNLYWYRQAAGRGLQLLFYSVGIGQISSEVPQNLSASRPQDRQFILSSKKLLLSDSGFYLCAWKKTDTDTEAFFGQGTRLTVV.

This sequence joins TRBV19 and TRBJ1-1; 11 positions match TRBD1. Trimming took 3 bases from V and 6 from J; bases not matched to a gene: 9. CDR3 length: 16 amino acids. Germline CDR1 reads LNHDA; CDR2 reads SQIVND (reference sequence). The CDR3 nucleotides read TGTGCCAGTAGTATCGGGACGCGGGGACAGGGGGCTGAAGCTTTCTTT. This gives the protein CASSIGTRGQGAEAFF.

This clone has only a few counts. The CDR3 region has the DNA TGTGCCAGTAGTCCTTGGGCAGGGGACGGTGGCTACACCTTC. Translation gives CASSPWAGDGGYTF. The V call is TRBV19, the J call TRBJ1-2, with a weak D call TRBD1 (6 bases). The V end was cut by 5 bases, the J end by 7 bases, with 17 bases between. This CDR3 is 14 amino acids long. Per the germline V gene, CDR1 is LNHDA and CDR2 is SQIVND (reference sequence).

This sequence joins TRBV28 and TRBJ2-1; weak D call: TRBD2 (6 bases). Trimming shortened V by 5 bases and J by 9 bases, and 11 bases separated the two germline ends. Germline CDR1 MDHEN, CDR2 SYDVKM. The CDR3 runs to 12 residues. Here the CDR3 reads CASSPREVEQFF. The CDR3 nucleotides read TGTGCCAGCAGTCCCAGGGAGGTTGAGCAGTTCTTC.

The chain joins TRBV9 to TRBJ2-1, with 11 bases matching TRBD2. V was clipped by 0 bases and J by 0 bases; unmatched bases: 2. The CDR3 consists of 17 residues. CDR1 is SGDLS, CDR2 YYNGEE, per germline. The CDR3 DNA reads TGTGCCAGCAGCGTAGGACTAGCGGGGCTCTCCTACAATGAGCAGTTCTTC. It codes for CASSVGLAGLSYNEQFF. Complete variable domain (other parts from reference TRBV9 and TRBJ2-1): DSGVTQTPKHLITATGQRVTLRCSPRSGDLSVYWYQQSLDQGLQFLIQYYNGEERAKGNILERFSAQQFPDLHSELNLSSLELGDSALYFCASSVGLAGLSYNEQFFGPGTRLTVL.

The chain recombines TRBV6-6 with TRBJ2-1; D is possibly TRBD1 (6 bases). This CDR3 has 15 residues. The V gene lost 6 bases and the J gene lost 3 bases, with 15 bases spanning the gap. Germline V gene sequence: CDR1 MNHNY, CDR2 SVGAGI (reference sequence). CDR3 sequence (DNA): TGTGCCAGCAGGCTAGGGGGAGTCATCTACAATGAGCAGTTCTTC. It encodes CASRLGGVIYNEQFF.

The genes are TRBV20-1 and TRBJ2-3; 7 bases line up with TRBD2. The CDR3 sequence is 11 residues long. V dropped 5 bases and J dropped 10; count of bases not matched to a gene: 6. Germline assignment: CDR1 DFQATT and CDR2 SNEGSKA (reference sequence). In nucleotides, the CDR3 is TGCAGTGCTGGACGACTAGCACCGCAGTATTTT. It specifies CSAGRLAPQYF.

This clone was recorded only once. The CDR3 here is CAWSKVVWGSYYGYTF. The CDR3 coding sequence is TGTGCCTGGAGTAAGGTCGTGTGGGGGTCTTACTATGGCTACACCTTC. The J gene is TRBJ1-2, the V gene TRBV30, with a possible D match to TRBD1 (5 bases). From germline, CDR1 is GTSNPN and CDR2 SVGIG (reference sequence). The germline V and J ends were trimmed by 2 bases and 3 bases, with 19 bases remaining between them. The CDR3 has 16 amino acids.

V usage is TRBV7-9 and J usage is TRBJ1-1, with TRBD1 as a possible D gene (5 bases). The CDR3 covers 13 residues. V was trimmed by 6 bases and J by 5 bases, leaving 13 bases between them. Germline CDR1 and CDR2: SEHNR and FQNEAQ (reference sequence). CDR3 nucleotide sequence: TGTGCCAGCAGTGACCAGGGCGGGACTGAAGCTTTCTTT. This translates into CASSDQGGTEAFF.

This clone was recorded once. This chain joins TRBV7-6 and TRBJ2-3; 11 bases match TRBD2. This CDR3 comprises 16 residues. Germline V gene data show CDR1 as SGHVS and CDR2 as FNYEAQ. Losses at the gene ends were 1 base for V and 0 bases for J; bases not matched to a gene: 0. CDR3: CASSLGLAGSTDTQYF. The CDR3 region has the DNA TGTGCCAGCAGCTTAGGACTAGCGGGGAGCACAGATACGCAGTATTTT.

The J gene is TRBJ2-6, the V gene TRBV7-9, with D possibly being TRBD1 (6 bases). This CDR3 is built from 16 residues. V gave up 4 bases and J gave up 3 bases, with 13 bases separating them. Germline CDR1 reads SEHNR; CDR2 reads FQNEAQ (reference sequence). DNA of the CDR3: TGTGCCAGCAGCTCCTCCAGGGGTGGTGGGGCCAACGTCCTGACTTTC. This encodes CASSSSRGGGANVLTF.

J is TRBJ1-4 and V is TRBV11-2; 8 nucleotides match TRBD1. The V segment lost 5 bases and the J segment 7 bases; nucleotides outside the gene matches: 9. Germline-derived CDR1 and CDR2 are SGHAT and FQNNGV. The CDR3 has 15 amino acids. DNA of the CDR3: TGTGCCAGCAGCCCCAGGACAGGGAGGAGTGAAAAACTGTTTTTT. Its protein is CASSPRTGRSEKLFF.

The chain carries TRBV6-6 and TRBJ1-5; 8 bases are shared with TRBD1. The ends lost 6 bases at V and 1 base at J; junction bases unmatched: 5. The CDR3 consists of 15 residues. Germline V CDR1 and CDR2: MNHNY, SVGAGI (reference sequence). CDR3 DNA: TGTGCCAGCAGCGCAGGACAGGGCAGCAATCAGCCCCAGCATTTT. Its translation: CASSAGQGSNQPQHF.

The chain couples TRBV16 to TRBJ1-6; a weak D match, TRBD1 (6 bases). Per the germline V gene, CDR1 is KGHSY and CDR2 is FQNENV. The CDR3 contains 18 residues. Trimming took 0 bases from V and 2 from J, leaving 14 bases between them. CDR3 coding DNA: TGTGCCAGCAGCCAATCAGGAAGGGGGATTACCTATAATTCACCCCTCCACTTT. The encoded protein is CASSQSGRGITYNSPLHF.

The rearrangement joins TRBV7-2 to TRBJ2-2, with 7 nucleotides matching TRBD2. Germline V gives CDR1 SGHTA, CDR2 FQGNSA. V shed 5 bases and J 1 base; nucleotides not matched to a gene: 4. This CDR3 is 15 amino acids long. CDR3 residues: CASSRGGGNTGELFF. CDR3 coding DNA: TGTGCCAGCAGCCGGGGCGGGGGGAACACCGGGGAGCTGTTTTTT.

This clone was counted a single time. The chain links TRBV7-9 to TRBJ2-4; a possible D gene is TRBD1 (6 bases). CDR3 size: 18 residues. V shed 2 bases and J shed 0 bases, with 17 bases lying between them. Germline V CDR1 and CDR2: SEHNR, FQNEAQ (reference sequence). The CDR3 sequence is CASSLRPPGHLAKNIQYF. DNA of the CDR3: TGTGCCAGCAGCTTAAGACCTCCGGGACATCTAGCCAAAAACATTCAGTACTTC.

The gene calls are TRBV19 and TRBJ1-4; 7 bases are shared with TRBD1. The CDR3 is made up of 15 amino acids. CDR1 is LNHDA and CDR2 is SQIVND in the germline V gene (reference sequence). V was pared by 8 bases and J by 0 bases, with 6 bases of the junction left unmatched. CDR3 protein: CASCPGTATNEKLFF. CDR3 nucleotides: TGTGCCAGTTGCCCCGGGACAGCAACTAATGAAAAACTGTTTTTT.

The J gene is TRBJ1-5, the V gene TRBV2, with 8 bases fitting TRBD1. The CDR3 consists of 14 residues. V was pared by 4 bases and J by 4 bases, with 3 bases of the junction left unmatched. Germline CDR1 SNHLY, CDR2 FYNNEI. This CDR3 is CASSATGVNQPQHF. CDR3 in DNA: TGTGCCAGCAGTGCGACAGGGGTAAATCAGCCCCAGCATTTT.

The chain uses TRBV30 and TRBJ2-3; D unresolved. This CDR3 contains 14 residues. The V and J ends lost 0 bases and 1 base respectively, with 8 bases between them. Looked up from germline, CDR1 is GTSNPN and CDR2 is SVGIG (reference sequence). This chain's CDR3 is CAWSVFLGTDTQYF. DNA of the CDR3: TGTGCCTGGAGTGTATTTTTAGGCACAGATACGCAGTATTTT.

The CDR3 DNA sequence: TGTGCCAGCAGCTTGGGAGTGACTAGAGGGGCTCGAGAGACCCAGTACTTC. It encodes CASSLGVTRGARETQYF. V and J are TRBV5-4 and TRBJ2-5; a possible D gene is TRBD2 (6 bases). The CDR3 contains 17 residues. In germline, CDR1 is SGHNT, CDR2 YYREEE (reference sequence). The ends were cut back, 0 bases at V and 4 bases at J, with 19 bases in the middle.

The rearrangement uses TRBV11-3 and TRBJ2-5; weak D call: TRBD2 (6 bases). V was pared by 2 bases and J by 3 bases, with 7 bases between. This CDR3 has 13 residues. Germline CDR1 reads SGHNT; CDR2 reads YENEEA. The CDR3 here is CASSLWEEETQYF. The CDR3, as DNA: TGTGCCAGCAGCTTATGGGAGGAAGAGACCCAGTACTTC.

With respect to this clone: One junction end does not reproduce the germline sequence, and a read error may be involved. The chain recombines TRBV5-1 with TRBJ2-1; D might be TRBD2 (5 bases). The CDR3 totals 17 residues. The V gene's germline CDR1 is SGHRS and CDR2 YFSETQ. This chain's CDR3 is CASSLARADRLYNGQFF. CDR3 sequence (DNA): TGCGCCAGCAGCTTGGCTCGAGCGGATCGACTATACAATGGGCAGTTCTTC.

This clone has only one observation. V usage is TRBV4-3 and J usage is TRBJ2-7, with 8 positions matching TRBD1. The CDR3 consists of 15 residues. In germline, CDR1 is LGHNA, CDR2 YSLEER. V was pared by 2 bases and J by 4 bases, with 7 bases of the junction left unmatched. The CDR3 DNA sequence: TGCGCCAGCAGCCAATTCCAGGGGGCGGGATACGAGCAGTACTTC. It encodes CASSQFQGAGYEQYF.

J is TRBJ1-2 and V is TRBV25-1, with D possibly being TRBD1 (6 bases). Trimming shortened V by 0 bases and J by 8 bases, and 13 bases separated the two germline ends. Germline V CDR1 and CDR2: MGHDK, SYGVNS. The CDR3 runs to 14 residues. CDR3 region: CASSEYSGAEGYTF. The CDR3 coding sequence is TGTGCCAGCAGTGAATATTCGGGGGCGGAGGGCTACACCTTC.

V gene TRBV2 combines with J gene TRBJ2-2; D remains ambiguous. CDR3 length equals 13 residues. The V gene lost 4 bases and the J gene lost 8 bases, with 11 bases spanning the gap. Looked up from germline, CDR1 is SNHLY and CDR2 is FYNNEI. DNA of the CDR3: TGTGCCAGCAGTGTGGCCCCCGGAGGGGAGCTGTTTTTT. Translating gives CASSVAPGGELFF.

The rearrangement links TRBV30 to TRBJ2-5, with D unclear. The CDR3 spans 13 residues. Germline CDR1 reads GTSNPN; CDR2 reads SVGIG (reference sequence). V was pared by 7 bases and J by 5 bases, with 17 bases between. The DNA of the CDR3 is TGTGCCTATACCGGGCCACTCGGGGAGACCCAGTACTTC. Translated, it gives CAYTGPLGETQYF. Full variable domain (remainder filled in from reference TRBV30 and TRBJ2-5): SQTIHQWPATLVQPVGSPLSLECTVEGTSNPNLYWYRQAAGRGLQLLFYSVGIGQISSEVPQNLSASRPQDRQFILSSKKLLLSDSGFYLCAYTGPLGETQYFGPGTRLLVL.

The chain has TRBV5-6 and TRBJ2-3; D ambiguous. This CDR3 spans 16 amino acids. From germline, CDR1 is SGHDT and CDR2 YYEEEE. The V end was cut by 1 base, the J end by 4 bases, with 16 bases between. The CDR3 here is CASSLRSPVWADTQYF. Written as DNA, the CDR3 is TGTGCCAGCAGCTTGCGGAGCCCTGTCTGGGCAGATACGCAGTATTTT.